Below, one T cell receptor (beta chain) is given with its context. Its antigen remains unidentified. It has no much larger one-base neighbor in the sample; base qualities were not kept. Set within a cohort of healthcare workers in London, UK, this nested case-control study involved weekly PCR testing of nasopharyngeal swabs along with blood sampling. Between 23 and 31 March 2020, the week of the UK lockdown, healthcare workers were enrolled and then followed up weekly for as long as 16 weeks. Looking up the germline V gene yields CDR1 SGHTA and CDR2 FQGNSA. The CDR3 sequence holds 15 residues, the cysteine and phenylalanine included. Solely the CDR3 DNA is kept, with 45 bases framed from the first base. V and J lose 8 bases and 1 base, and a span of 18 bases separates them. The data stem from a study of early T cells in non-severe SARS-CoV-2 infection (dated by TCRdb to the early 2020s). A note on the overall study: Because TCR sequencing relied on bulk RNA taken from unsorted whole blood, pairing of alpha and beta chains was not possible.

Receptors were amplified or captured by 5' RACE. The sample was run on a NextSeq 500. The TCR library protocol attached unique molecular identifiers to individual cDNA molecules to correct for sequencing error and PCR bias. Both TCR alpha and beta chains were sequenced, and tight co-correlation was observed between alpha and beta sequence abundances in each sample. The authors' analysis ran thus. Decombinator V4 was used to perform V gene, J gene and CDR3 annotation of TCR sequences. Expanded TCRs were defined as changing significantly between any two time points under a Poisson model with p below 0.0001. TCR abundances were normalised to the total number of TCRs sequenced per sample and expressed as counts per million. MAIT TCRs were defined by TRAV1-2 paired with TRAJ12, TRAJ20 or TRAJ33, and iNKT TCRs by TRAV10 paired with TRAJ18. VDJdb, accessed 1 November 2021, was searched for CMV, EBV and SARS-CoV-2 annotated TCRs, excluding TCRs annotated for multiple antigens. TCRdb reanalyzed the raw reads on its own, using fastp at Q25 for trimming and MiXCR for clone calling, and kept in-frame beta chains. Rows with one shared CDR3 protein collapse into an entry with the most common genes and DNA. The V and J calls were determined by TCRdb, not by the authors. This sample holds some 56,000 distinct CDR3 sequences; roughly a tenth were observed only once. The ten largest clones take up 5.5% to 7.5% of the sample.

Points the paper makes about the study in general: VDJdb matching was skewed toward anti-spike CD8 responses, so virus-specific expansions were likely underestimated and private and CD4 specificities were missed.

The sequence came from an adult who was a healthcare worker with PCR-confirmed SARS-CoV-2 infection or an uninfected control (not recorded which). Sequencing input: whole blood. Rearrangement joined TRBV7-2 to TRBJ2-7; the D gene cannot be resolved reliably. The bases are TGTGCCAGCGCCTCTCGGCGCCACCAATCCTACGAGCAGTACTTC. Its protein product is CASASRRHQSYEQYF.